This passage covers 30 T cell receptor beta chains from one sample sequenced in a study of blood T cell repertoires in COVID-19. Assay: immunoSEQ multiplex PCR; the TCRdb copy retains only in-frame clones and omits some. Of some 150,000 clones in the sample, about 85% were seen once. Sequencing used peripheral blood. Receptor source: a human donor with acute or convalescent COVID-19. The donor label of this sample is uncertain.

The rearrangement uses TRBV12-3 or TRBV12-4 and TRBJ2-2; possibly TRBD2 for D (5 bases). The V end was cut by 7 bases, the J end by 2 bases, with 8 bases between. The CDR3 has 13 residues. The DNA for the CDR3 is TGTGCCAGCAAACTAGATAACACCGGGGAGCTGTTTTTT. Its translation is CASKLDNTGELFF.

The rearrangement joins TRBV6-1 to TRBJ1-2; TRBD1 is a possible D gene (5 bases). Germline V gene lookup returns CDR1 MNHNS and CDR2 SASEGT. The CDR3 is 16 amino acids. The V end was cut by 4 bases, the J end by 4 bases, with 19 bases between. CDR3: CASSALGGQTFYGYTF. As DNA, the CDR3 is TGTGCCAGCAGTGCCCTGGGCGGACAAACTTTCTATGGCTACACCTTC.

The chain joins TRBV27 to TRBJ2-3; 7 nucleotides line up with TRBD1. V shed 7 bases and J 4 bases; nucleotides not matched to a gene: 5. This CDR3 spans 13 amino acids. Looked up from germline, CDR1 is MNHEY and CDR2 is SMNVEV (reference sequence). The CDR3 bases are TGTGCCAGCAATAAAGGGGGCGCAGATACGCAGTATTTT. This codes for CASNKGGADTQYF.

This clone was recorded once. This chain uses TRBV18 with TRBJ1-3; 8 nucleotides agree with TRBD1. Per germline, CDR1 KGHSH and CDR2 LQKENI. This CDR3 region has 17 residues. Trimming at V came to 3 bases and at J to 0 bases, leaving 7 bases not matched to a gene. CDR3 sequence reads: CASSPTRQGNSGNTIYF. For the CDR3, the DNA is TGTGCCAGCTCACCCACTCGACAGGGGAACTCTGGAAACACCATATATTTT.

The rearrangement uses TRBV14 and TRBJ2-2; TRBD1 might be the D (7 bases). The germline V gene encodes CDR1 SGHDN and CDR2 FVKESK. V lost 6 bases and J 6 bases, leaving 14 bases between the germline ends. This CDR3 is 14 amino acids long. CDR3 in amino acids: CASRADREAGELFF. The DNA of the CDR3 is TGTGCCAGCAGAGCAGACAGGGAGGCCGGGGAGCTGTTTTTT.

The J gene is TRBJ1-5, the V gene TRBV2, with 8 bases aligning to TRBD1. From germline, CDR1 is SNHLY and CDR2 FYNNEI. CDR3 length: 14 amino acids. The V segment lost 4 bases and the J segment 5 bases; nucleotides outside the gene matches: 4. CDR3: CASSGQGRDQPQHF. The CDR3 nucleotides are TGTGCCAGCAGTGGACAGGGGAGAGATCAGCCCCAGCATTTT.

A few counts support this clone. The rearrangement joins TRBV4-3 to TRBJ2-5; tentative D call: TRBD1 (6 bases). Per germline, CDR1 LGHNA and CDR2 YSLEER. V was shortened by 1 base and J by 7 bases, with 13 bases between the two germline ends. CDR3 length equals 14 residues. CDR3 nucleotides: TGCGCCAGCAGCCAAGCCAGGGACATGGGGACCCAGTACTTC. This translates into CASSQARDMGTQYF.

CDR3: CASSLRPSGGTDTQYF. CDR3 DNA sequence: TGTGCCAGCAGCTTGAGGCCTAGCGGGGGCACAGATACGCAGTATTTT. The V gene is TRBV5-5, the J gene TRBJ2-3; TRBD2 agrees at 9 bases. This CDR3 is 16 amino acids long. The V gene end was trimmed by 1 base and the J gene end by 1 base; junction bases not matched to a gene: 4. Germline loops: CDR1 SGHKS, CDR2 YYEKEE (reference sequence).

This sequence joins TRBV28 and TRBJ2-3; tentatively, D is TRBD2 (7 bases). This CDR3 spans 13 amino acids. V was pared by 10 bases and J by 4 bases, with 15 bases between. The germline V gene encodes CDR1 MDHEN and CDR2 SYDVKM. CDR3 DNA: TGTGCCATGGGGGGCGGGAGAGCAGATACGCAGTATTTT. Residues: CAMGGGRADTQYF.

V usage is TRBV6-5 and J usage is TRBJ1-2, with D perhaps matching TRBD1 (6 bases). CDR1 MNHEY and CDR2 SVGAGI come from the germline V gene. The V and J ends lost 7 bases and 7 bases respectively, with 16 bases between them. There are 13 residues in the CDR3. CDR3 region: CASTVNREVGYTF. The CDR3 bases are TGTGCCAGCACGGTTAACAGGGAAGTTGGCTACACCTTC.

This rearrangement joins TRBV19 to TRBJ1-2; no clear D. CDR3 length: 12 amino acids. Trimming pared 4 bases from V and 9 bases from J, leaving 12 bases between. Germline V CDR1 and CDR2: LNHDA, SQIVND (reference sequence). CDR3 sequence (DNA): TGTGCCAGTAGTACCCCGGGAGGCCGCTACACCTTC. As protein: CASSTPGGRYTF.

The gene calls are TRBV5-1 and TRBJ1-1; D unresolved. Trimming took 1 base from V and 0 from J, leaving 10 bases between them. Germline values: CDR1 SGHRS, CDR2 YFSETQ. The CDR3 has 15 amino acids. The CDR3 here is CASSLLAVMNTEAFF. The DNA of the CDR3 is TGCGCCAGCAGCTTGTTAGCGGTCATGAACACTGAAGCTTTCTTT.

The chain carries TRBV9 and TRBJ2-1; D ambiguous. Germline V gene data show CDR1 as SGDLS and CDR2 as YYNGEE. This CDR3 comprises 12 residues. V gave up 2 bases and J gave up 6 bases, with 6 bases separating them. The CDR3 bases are TGTGCCAGCAGCGTTGAGCCCAATGAGCAGTTCTTC. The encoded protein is CASSVEPNEQFF.

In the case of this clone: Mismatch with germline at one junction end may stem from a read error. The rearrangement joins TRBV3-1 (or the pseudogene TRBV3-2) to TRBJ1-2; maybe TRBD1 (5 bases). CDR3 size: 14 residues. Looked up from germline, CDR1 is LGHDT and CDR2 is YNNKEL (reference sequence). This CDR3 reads CASSQDSGGYGYTF. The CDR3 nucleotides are TGTGCCAGCAGTCAAGATTCCGGGGGCTATGGCTACACCTTC.

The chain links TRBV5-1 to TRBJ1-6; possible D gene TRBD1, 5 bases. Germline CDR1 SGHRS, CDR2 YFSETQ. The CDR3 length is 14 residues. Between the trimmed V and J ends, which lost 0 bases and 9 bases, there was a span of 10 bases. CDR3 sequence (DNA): TGCGCCAGCAGCTTGGAAGGTCAGGGTTCACCCCTCCACTTT. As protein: CASSLEGQGSPLHF.

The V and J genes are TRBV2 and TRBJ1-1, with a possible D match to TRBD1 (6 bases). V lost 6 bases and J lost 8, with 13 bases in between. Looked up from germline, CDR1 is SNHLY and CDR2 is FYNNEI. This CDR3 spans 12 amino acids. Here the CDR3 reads CASSVDRQEAFF. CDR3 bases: TGTGCCAGCAGCGTAGACAGGCAAGAAGCTTTCTTT.

CDR3: CASSPPLGANTEAFF. CDR3 bases: TGTGCCAGCTCACCACCGCTGGGGGCCAACACTGAAGCTTTCTTT. The gene calls are TRBV18 and TRBJ1-1; a weak D match, TRBD1 (6 bases). V was pared by 0 bases and J by 2 bases, with 10 bases between. CDR1 and CDR2 (germline): KGHSH, LQKENI. The length of the CDR3 is 15 residues.

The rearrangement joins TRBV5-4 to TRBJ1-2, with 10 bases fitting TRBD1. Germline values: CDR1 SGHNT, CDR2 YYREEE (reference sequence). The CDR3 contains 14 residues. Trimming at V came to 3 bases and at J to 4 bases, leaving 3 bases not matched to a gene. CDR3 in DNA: TGTGCCAGCAGCTCGGGACAGGGGATCTATGGCTACACCTTC. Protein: CASSSGQGIYGYTF.

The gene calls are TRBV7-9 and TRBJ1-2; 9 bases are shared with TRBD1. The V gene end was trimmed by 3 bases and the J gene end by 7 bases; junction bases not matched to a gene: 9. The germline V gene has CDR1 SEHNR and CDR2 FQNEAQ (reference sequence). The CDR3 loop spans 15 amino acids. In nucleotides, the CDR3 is TGTGCCAGCAGCTTCCCGACAGGGGGTATTTCTGGCTACACCTTC. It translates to CASSFPTGGISGYTF.

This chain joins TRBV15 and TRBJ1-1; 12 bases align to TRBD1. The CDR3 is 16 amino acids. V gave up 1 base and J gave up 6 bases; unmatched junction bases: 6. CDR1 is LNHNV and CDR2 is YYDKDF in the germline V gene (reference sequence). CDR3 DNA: TGTGCCACCAGCAGAGGAGGGACAGGGGGCAATTCTGAAGCTTTCTTT. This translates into CATSRGGTGGNSEAFF. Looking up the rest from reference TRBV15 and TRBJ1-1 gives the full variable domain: DAMVIQNPRYQVTQFGKPVTLSCSQTLNHNVMYWYQQKSSQAPKLLFHYYDKDFNNEADTPDNFQSRRPNTSFCFLDIRSPGLGDTAMYLCATSRGGTGGNSEAFFGQGTRLTVV.

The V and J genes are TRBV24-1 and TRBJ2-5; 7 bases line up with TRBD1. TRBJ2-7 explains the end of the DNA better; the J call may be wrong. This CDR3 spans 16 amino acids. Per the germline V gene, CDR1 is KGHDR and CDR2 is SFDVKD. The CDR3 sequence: CATSDPRDRYSYEQYF. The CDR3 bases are TGTGCCACCAGTGATCCCCGGGACAGATACTCCTACGAGCAGTACTTC.

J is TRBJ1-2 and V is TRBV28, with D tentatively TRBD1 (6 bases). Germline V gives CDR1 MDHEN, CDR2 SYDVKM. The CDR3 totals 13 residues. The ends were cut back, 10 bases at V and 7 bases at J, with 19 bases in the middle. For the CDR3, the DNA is TGTGCCACACGGGCGGGGGCCCGGGGTGGCTACACCTTC. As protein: CATRAGARGGYTF.

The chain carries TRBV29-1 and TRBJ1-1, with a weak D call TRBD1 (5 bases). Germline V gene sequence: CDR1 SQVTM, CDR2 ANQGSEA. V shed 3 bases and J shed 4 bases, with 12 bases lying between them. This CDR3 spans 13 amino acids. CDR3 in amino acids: CSVEKGQRTEAFF. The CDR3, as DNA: TGCAGCGTTGAGAAGGGGCAGCGCACTGAAGCTTTCTTT.

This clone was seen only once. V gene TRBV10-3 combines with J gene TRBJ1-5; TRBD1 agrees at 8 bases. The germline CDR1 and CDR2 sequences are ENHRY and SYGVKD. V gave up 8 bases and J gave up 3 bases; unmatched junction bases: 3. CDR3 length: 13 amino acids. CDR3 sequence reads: CAIGQGPNQPQHF. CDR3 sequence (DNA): TGTGCCATCGGACAGGGCCCCAATCAGCCCCAGCATTTT.

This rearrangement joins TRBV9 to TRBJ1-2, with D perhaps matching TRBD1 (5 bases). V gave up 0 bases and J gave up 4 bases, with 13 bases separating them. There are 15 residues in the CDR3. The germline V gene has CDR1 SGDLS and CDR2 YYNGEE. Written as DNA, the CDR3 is TGTGCCAGCAGCGTAGACGACAGCGAACCCTATGGCTACACCTTC. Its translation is CASSVDDSEPYGYTF. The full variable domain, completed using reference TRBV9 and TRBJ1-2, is DSGVTQTPKHLITATGQRVTLRCSPRSGDLSVYWYQQSLDQGLQFLIQYYNGEERAKGNILERFSAQQFPDLHSELNLSSLELGDSALYFCASSVDDSEPYGYTFGSGTRLTVV.

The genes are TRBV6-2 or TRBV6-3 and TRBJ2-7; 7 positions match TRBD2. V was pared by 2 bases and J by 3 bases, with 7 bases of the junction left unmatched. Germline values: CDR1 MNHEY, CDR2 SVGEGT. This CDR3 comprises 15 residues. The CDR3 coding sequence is TGTGCCAGCAGTTACCAGCGGGGTACCGGCTACGAGCAGTACTTC. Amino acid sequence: CASSYQRGTGYEQYF.

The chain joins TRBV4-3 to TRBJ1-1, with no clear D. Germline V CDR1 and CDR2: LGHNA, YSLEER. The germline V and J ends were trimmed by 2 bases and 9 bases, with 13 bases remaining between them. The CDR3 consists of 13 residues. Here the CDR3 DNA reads TGCGCCAGCAGCCAAACCGACGGGGAACAAGCTTTCTTT. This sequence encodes CASSQTDGEQAFF.

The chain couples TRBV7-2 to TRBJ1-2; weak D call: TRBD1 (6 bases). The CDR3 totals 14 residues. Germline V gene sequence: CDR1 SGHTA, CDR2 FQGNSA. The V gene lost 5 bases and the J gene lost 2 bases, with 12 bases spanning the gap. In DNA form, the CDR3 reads TGTGCCAGCAGCCTAGACAGGCTGAACTATGGCTACACCTTC. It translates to CASSLDRLNYGYTF. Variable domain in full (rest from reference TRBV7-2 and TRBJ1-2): GAGVSQSPSNKVTEKGKDVELRCDPISGHTALYWYRQSLGQGLEFLIYFQGNSAPDKSGLPSDRFSAERTGGSVSTLTIQRTQQEDSAVYLCASSLDRLNYGYTFGSGTRLTVV.

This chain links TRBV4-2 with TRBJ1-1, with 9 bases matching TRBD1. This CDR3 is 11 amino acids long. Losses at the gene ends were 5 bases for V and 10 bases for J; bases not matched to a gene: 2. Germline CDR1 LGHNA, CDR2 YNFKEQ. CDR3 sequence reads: CASSADRGAFF. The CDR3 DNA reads TGTGCCAGCAGCGCGGACAGGGGAGCTTTCTTT.

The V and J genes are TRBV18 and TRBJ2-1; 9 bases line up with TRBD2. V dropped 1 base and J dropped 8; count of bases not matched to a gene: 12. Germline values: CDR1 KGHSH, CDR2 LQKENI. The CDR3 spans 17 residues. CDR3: CASSPRLTSGGTDEQFF. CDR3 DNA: TGTGCCAGCTCACCACGGCTGACCAGCGGGGGGACGGATGAGCAGTTCTTC.